This T cell receptor (beta chain) was captured in a study of CD4 and CD8 cells across lung adenocarcinoma regions. One entry per CDR3 protein, called by TCRdb with MiXCR from the PCR reads. The repertoire holds around 4,000 distinct CDR3 sequences, with roughly three fifths as singletons. Donors had localized lung adenocarcinoma, a non-small cell lung cancer. Sequences were obtained from CD4+ T cells from the margin of a lung tumor. The clonotype originates from a female donor with lung adenocarcinoma. The CD4 and CD8 labels of this study may be unreliable.

CDR3 DNA sequence: TGTGCCAGCAGTTCGAGCGGGAGGGCCCTAGGGCAGTTCTTC. It encodes CASSSSGRALGQFF. The V call is TRBV6-5, the J call TRBJ2-1; 10 nucleotides line up with TRBD2. With V trimmed by 4 bases and J by 12 bases, 9 bases remained unmatched. CDR3 length: 14 amino acids. CDR1 MNHEY and CDR2 SVGAGI come from the germline V gene.